One sample yielded the 24 T cell receptor beta chains listed below, sequenced in a study of beta chain features in type 1 diabetes. As every portion of the isolated RNA was reverse transcribed, the sequencing read expressed TCRB transcripts. TCRdb keeps only in-frame clones here, not all; method: immunoSEQ multiplex PCR. The repertoire holds about 290,000 clones, 7.5% to 9.5% seen once, with roughly 1% in the top ten. Input material: central memory CD4+ T cells from blood. The receptors stem from a woman aged 18-30 years in good health.

This clone was counted many times. The chain couples TRBV29-1 to TRBJ2-1; perhaps TRBD1 as D (5 bases). Germline-derived CDR1 and CDR2 are SQVTM and ANQGSEA. V shed 5 bases and J shed 5 bases, with 16 bases lying between them. This CDR3 has 14 residues. CDR3 region: CSVLQGPMDNEQFF. The DNA of the CDR3 is TGCAGCGTTCTGCAGGGCCCTATGGACAATGAGCAGTTCTTC.

The CDR3 spells CASSPGQINYGYTF. The CDR3 coding sequence is TGCGCCAGCAGCCCGGGACAGATTAACTATGGCTACACCTTC. The rearrangement links TRBV5-1 to TRBJ1-2; 7 positions match TRBD1. The V gene end was trimmed by 4 bases and the J gene end by 1 base; junction bases not matched to a gene: 4. This CDR3 region has 14 residues. The germline V gene has CDR1 SGHRS and CDR2 YFSETQ.

The chain is built from TRBV7-3 and TRBJ2-5; 12 bases are shared with TRBD2. V shed 2 bases, J shed 7 bases, and the junction held 11 bases outside the gene matches. In germline, CDR1 is SGHTA, CDR2 FQGTGA. CDR3 length equals 17 residues. In DNA, the CDR3 is TGTGCCAGCAGCTTAGCAGCCCTGACTAGCGGGAGTGTGACCCAGTACTTC. Amino acids: CASSLAALTSGSVTQYF.

Details on this clone: Other nucleotide sequences from this sample produce the same CDR3. The V and J genes are TRBV28 and TRBJ1-2, with 8 bases identical to TRBD1. The V gene end was trimmed by 3 bases and the J gene end by 2 bases; junction bases not matched to a gene: 5. Germline assignment: CDR1 MDHEN and CDR2 SYDVKM. The CDR3 is 15 amino acids. The CDR3 bases are TGTGCCAGCAGTTTGGGGACAGGAGGAAACTATGGCTACACCTTC. It is translated as CASSLGTGGNYGYTF.

This clone was detected many times. The rearrangement joins TRBV7-2 to TRBJ1-1; 7 bases map to TRBD1. CDR3 size: 14 residues. After removal of 5 bases from V and 2 bases from J, the junction contained 5 bases not matched to a gene. The V gene's germline CDR1 is SGHTA and CDR2 FQGNSA. For the CDR3, the DNA is TGTGCCAGCAGCGACCGGGACAGAAACACTGAAGCTTTCTTT. This codes for CASSDRDRNTEAFF. Filled out from reference TRBV7-2 and TRBJ1-1, the complete variable domain reads GAGVSQSPSNKVTEKGKDVELRCDPISGHTALYWYRQSLGQGLEFLIYFQGNSAPDKSGLPSDRFSAERTGGSVSTLTIQRTQQEDSAVYLCASSDRDRNTEAFFGQGTRLTVV.

CDR3 bases: TGTGCCAGCAGTGAAGTCCCCGGGACATTGGAAGCTTTCTTT. Its protein product is CASSEVPGTLEAFF. The chain carries TRBV2 and TRBJ1-1; D may be TRBD1 (6 bases). V lost 1 base and J lost 8, with 14 bases in between. The germline gives CDR1 SNHLY, CDR2 FYNNEI. The CDR3 spans 14 residues.

The V and J genes are TRBV25-1 and TRBJ2-2; either TRBD1 or TRBD2 may fit D (5 bases each). The CDR3 has 15 amino acids. The V end lost 4 bases, the J end lost 5 bases, and 14 bases lay between the germline ends. CDR1 MGHDK and CDR2 SYGVNS come from the germline V gene. CDR3 sequence (DNA): TGTGCCAGCAGTGGGAGGACATTTGGGACCGGGGAGCTGTTTTTT. Amino acid sequence: CASSGRTFGTGELFF. The full variable domain, rest sourced from reference TRBV25-1 and TRBJ2-2, is EADIYQTPRYLVIGTGKKITLECSQTMGHDKMYWYQQDPGMELHLIHYSYGVNSTEKGDLSSESTVSRIRTEHFPLTLESARPSHTSQYLCASSGRTFGTGELFFGEGSRLTVL.

Many counts were recorded for this clone. The genes are TRBV4-3 and TRBJ2-7, with a tentative D call TRBD1 (5 bases). CDR3 size: 15 residues. Trimming took 4 bases from V and 2 from J, leaving 15 bases between them. Germline V gene data show CDR1 as LGHNA and CDR2 as YSLEER. CDR3 amino acids: CASSLQPDSAYEQYF. CDR3 nucleotide sequence: TGCGCCAGCAGCCTCCAACCAGACAGCGCCTACGAGCAGTACTTC.

The chain joins TRBV27 to TRBJ1-5, with D possibly matching TRBD1 (6 bases). CDR3 length: 13 amino acids. Trimming removed 2 bases at V and 6 bases at J, with 8 bases between. The germline gives CDR1 MNHEY, CDR2 SMNVEV (reference sequence). The CDR3 DNA reads as TGTGCCAGCAGTTTAATAGGGGGTCAGCCCCAGCATTTT. Translation gives CASSLIGGQPQHF.

As regards this clone: The junction differs from germline at one of its ends, possibly a read error. This chain links TRBV4-1 with TRBJ2-5; D gene uncertain. Germline V gene sequence: CDR1 MGHRA, CDR2 YSYEKL. This CDR3 contains 13 residues. The CDR3 DNA follows: TGCGCCAGCAGCCAAGATCACAGTGCTACTACCCACTTC. As protein: CASSQDHSATTHF.

In this sample, this clone turned up a few times. The chain joins TRBV4-2 to TRBJ1-1; D is unclear. There are 14 residues in the CDR3. Germline loops: CDR1 LGHNA, CDR2 YNFKEQ. V lost 1 base and J 5 bases, leaving 11 bases between the germline ends. The CDR3 is CASSQGARGTEAFF. CDR3 nucleotides: TGTGCCAGCAGCCAAGGCGCCCGTGGGACTGAAGCTTTCTTT.

The chain employs TRBV2 and TRBJ2-7, with D possibly being TRBD1 (6 bases). Germline V gene data show CDR1 as SNHLY and CDR2 as FYNNEI. V was trimmed by 2 bases and J by 3 bases, leaving 8 bases between them. This CDR3 contains 13 residues. CDR3 loop: CASSELDSYEQYF. CDR3 bases: TGTGCCAGCAGTGAATTGGACAGCTACGAGCAGTACTTC.

This clone was observed a few times. V and J are TRBV9 and TRBJ2-1, with D hard to call. V lost 0 bases to trimming and J lost 8 bases, with 6 bases between them. Looked up from germline, CDR1 is SGDLS and CDR2 is YYNGEE. The CDR3 is made up of 12 amino acids. The CDR3 reads CASSVDLDEQFF. The CDR3 DNA is TGTGCCAGCAGCGTAGACCTTGATGAGCAGTTCTTC.

There are a few counts of this clone. The chain links TRBV19 to TRBJ2-6; D remains ambiguous. CDR1 and CDR2 (germline): LNHDA, SQIVND (reference sequence). V lost 5 bases, J lost 2 bases, and 4 bases lay in between. The CDR3 sequence is 13 residues long. CDR3 nucleotides: TGTGCCAGTAGTTTCGCTGGGGCCAACGTCCTGACTTTC. Its protein product is CASSFAGANVLTF.

The chain recombines TRBV7-3 with TRBJ2-3; D may be TRBD2 (6 bases). CDR1 and CDR2 (germline): SGHTA, FQGTGA. Trimming removed 3 bases from V and 2 bases from J, with 12 bases in between. CDR3 length: 15 residues. In DNA, the CDR3 is TGTGCCAGCAGCTTTAGAGCGCGGGACACAGATACGCAGTATTTT. This codes for CASSFRARDTDTQYF.

This clone was observed a handful of times. The rearrangement joins TRBV6-5 to TRBJ2-1, with TRBD2 matching over 7 bases. The trim removed 6 bases at V and 6 bases at J, leaving 8 bases unmatched. Germline assignment: CDR1 MNHEY and CDR2 SVGAGI. The CDR3 is 14 amino acids. The DNA for the CDR3 is TGTGCCAGCAGCAAAGCGGGGTTGTTCAATGAGCAGTTCTTC. Residues: CASSKAGLFNEQFF.

This clone was seen a handful of times. This may be a read error, as it is one base from a much larger clone. Distinct nucleotide sequences in the sample also encode this CDR3. The rearrangement joins TRBV21-1 to TRBJ2-7; the table's D call, TRBD2, has no DNA check behind it. TRBV21-1 is a documented pseudogene. This CDR3 has 15 residues. The CDR3 is CASNLERGGAYEQYF. Here the CDR3 DNA reads TGTGCCAGCAACCTCGAGCGGGGGGGAGCCTACGAGCAGTACTTC.

V and J are TRBV10-3 and TRBJ2-3, with D possibly matching TRBD1 (5 bases). The V gene's germline CDR1 is ENHRY and CDR2 SYGVKD. Trimming removed 3 bases at V and 2 bases at J, with 15 bases between. This CDR3 is 16 amino acids long. The CDR3 region is CAISETTAPNTDTQYF. CDR3 nucleotides: TGTGCCATCAGTGAAACGACAGCCCCTAACACAGATACGCAGTATTTT.

This clone turned up a few times. The chain has TRBV7-2 and TRBJ1-6; 8 bases fit TRBD1. V gave up 5 bases and J gave up 9 bases; unmatched junction bases: 12. This CDR3 has 16 amino acids. Per germline, CDR1 SGHTA and CDR2 FQGNSA. CDR3 residues: CASSPGSQGAASPLHF. CDR3 nucleotide sequence: TGTGCCAGCAGCCCCGGGTCGCAGGGGGCCGCTTCACCCCTCCACTTT.

The chain uses TRBV19 and TRBJ1-1; 8 nucleotides line up with TRBD1. This CDR3 has 16 residues. J was trimmed by 4 bases and V by 7 bases; bases with no gene match: 14. In germline, CDR1 is LNHDA, CDR2 SQIVND (reference sequence). Here the CDR3 DNA reads TGTGCCAGTAATCCAGTGACAGGGGTTGGGGGCACTGAAGCTTTCTTT. As protein: CASNPVTGVGGTEAFF.

This clone has a handful of counts. The chain combines TRBV7-2 with TRBJ2-2; the D gene is possibly TRBD2 (5 bases). The CDR3 is made up of 15 amino acids. The germline V gene encodes CDR1 SGHTA and CDR2 FQGNSA. Trimming took 5 bases from V and 5 from J, leaving 15 bases between them. The CDR3 DNA reads TGTGCCAGCAGCACTACAACCGGAGGAACCGGGGAGCTGTTTTTT. Its translation is CASSTTTGGTGELFF.

The table lists this clone with a few counts. The V and J genes are TRBV27 and TRBJ1-4, with no clear D. The CDR3 has 13 residues. The germline V gene encodes CDR1 MNHEY and CDR2 SMNVEV (reference sequence). V lost 6 bases and J 6 bases, leaving 11 bases between the germline ends. The CDR3 sequence: CASREGVYEKLFF. The CDR3 DNA sequence: TGTGCCAGCAGGGAGGGAGTTTATGAAAAACTGTTTTTT.

The chain joins TRBV5-4 to TRBJ2-4, with no clear D. The V gene lost 2 bases and the J gene lost 4 bases, with 10 bases spanning the gap. Germline CDR1 SGHNT, CDR2 YYREEE (reference sequence). The CDR3 totals 14 residues. This chain's CDR3 is CASSFPREKNIQYF. The CDR3 DNA reads as TGTGCCAGCAGCTTCCCCCGCGAAAAAAACATTCAGTACTTC.

V gene TRBV7-2 combines with J gene TRBJ1-1, with D possibly TRBD1 on 5 matching bases. The CDR3 length is 13 residues. The V end was cut by 7 bases, the J end by 3 bases, with 12 bases between. The germline gives CDR1 SGHTA, CDR2 FQGNSA. The CDR3 spells CASNPQGDTEAFF. In DNA form, the CDR3 reads TGTGCCAGCAACCCCCAGGGAGACACTGAAGCTTTCTTT.